These T cell receptor beta chains were read from a single sample in a study of CD8 T cells in Susac syndrome. TCRdb reanalysed the immunoSEQ multiplex PCR reads using MiXCR and keeps one entry per CDR3 protein. Counted here are roughly 80,000 distinct CDR3 sequences, 91% occurring once; the ten biggest clones make up approximately 0.46%. The sequenced sample was CD8+ T cells from PBMCs. The receptors originated from a human donor with multiple sclerosis. Each CDR3 is given with its conserved first and last residue. The order of the fields is clone size, D gene, V gene, J gene, CDR3 DNA, CDR3 protein. D genes are given only for firm matches. Clone size appears in some rows only: once, few, many, or a class for an expanded clone.

clone_size: .; d_call: .; v_call: TRBV30; j_call: TRBJ1-4; cdr3_nt: TGTGCCTGGGGCGGACAGAGTAATGAAAAACTGTTTTTT; cdr3_aa: CAWGGQSNEKLFF
clone_size: .; d_call: .; v_call: TRBV3-1; j_call: TRBJ1-1; cdr3_nt: TGTGCCAGCAGCCTGAGACCAGGCACTGAAGCTTTCTTT; cdr3_aa: CASSLRPGTEAFF
clone_size: .; d_call: TRBD2; v_call: TRBV5-1; j_call: TRBJ2-3; cdr3_nt: TGCGCCAGCAGCTTGGCGGGGGGTTATAGCGGAGGAAGCACAGATACGCAGTATTTT; cdr3_aa: CASSLAGGYSGGSTDTQYF
clone_size: .; d_call: .; v_call: TRBV2; j_call: TRBJ2-7; cdr3_nt: TGTGCCAGCACCCCCGGGGCGGATCTCGACGAGCAGTACTTC; cdr3_aa: CASTPGADLDEQYF
clone_size: .; d_call: .; v_call: TRBV25-1; j_call: TRBJ2-1; cdr3_nt: TGTGCCAGCAGTGTTCGGCTAAATGAGCAGTTCTTC; cdr3_aa: CASSVRLNEQFF
clone_size: .; d_call: .; v_call: TRBV12-3/TRBV12-4; j_call: TRBJ2-3; cdr3_nt: TGTGCCAGCAGCGAGTGGGACCAAGATACGCAGTATTTT; cdr3_aa: CASSEWDQDTQYF
clone_size: once; d_call: .; v_call: TRBV9; j_call: TRBJ2-5; cdr3_nt: TGTGCCAGCAGCGTAGATATTGGAGAGACCCAGTACTTC; cdr3_aa: CASSVDIGETQYF
clone_size: .; d_call: .; v_call: TRBV24-1; j_call: TRBJ2-7; cdr3_nt: TGTGCCACCGGGACAGGCCAAAGCGGGGACGAGCAGTACTTC; cdr3_aa: CATGTGQSGDEQYF
clone_size: .; d_call: TRBD1; v_call: TRBV2; j_call: TRBJ2-1; cdr3_nt: TGTGCCAGCAGGGACAGGAACAATGAGCAGTTCTTC; cdr3_aa: CASRDRNNEQFF
clone_size: .; d_call: .; v_call: TRBV2; j_call: TRBJ2-7; cdr3_nt: TGTGCCAGCACGGATTCCGTATACGAGCAGTACTTC; cdr3_aa: CASTDSVYEQYF
clone_size: .; d_call: .; v_call: TRBV4-1; j_call: TRBJ2-7; cdr3_nt: TGCGCCAGCAGCCAAGTGGGCCCCTACGAGCAGTACTTC; cdr3_aa: CASSQVGPYEQYF
clone_size: .; d_call: .; v_call: TRBV30; j_call: TRBJ2-1; cdr3_nt: TGTGCCTGGAGTAACAACAATGAGCAGTTCTTC; cdr3_aa: CAWSNNNEQFF
clone_size: .; d_call: TRBD1; v_call: TRBV12-3/TRBV12-4; j_call: TRBJ1-2; cdr3_nt: TGTGCCAGCAGTCCGACAGGGGTCTATGGCTACACCTTC; cdr3_aa: CASSPTGVYGYTF
clone_size: .; d_call: TRBD2; v_call: TRBV4-3; j_call: TRBJ2-3; cdr3_nt: TGCGCCAGCAGCCAAGTCCTAGCGGGAGGGCCAGATACGCAGTATTTT; cdr3_aa: CASSQVLAGGPDTQYF
clone_size: .; d_call: .; v_call: TRBV13; j_call: TRBJ2-5; cdr3_nt: TGTGCCAGCAGCCTTGGGACACCAGGAACCCAGTACTTC; cdr3_aa: CASSLGTPGTQYF
clone_size: .; d_call: .; v_call: TRBV27; j_call: TRBJ2-1; cdr3_nt: TGTGCCAGCAGCTTTAGCCACGGCAATGAGCAGTTCTTC; cdr3_aa: CASSFSHGNEQFF
clone_size: .; d_call: .; v_call: TRBV5-1; j_call: TRBJ2-1; cdr3_nt: TGCGCCAGCAGCCCCCCCGGGAGCTCCTACAATGAGCAGTTCTTC; cdr3_aa: CASSPPGSSYNEQFF
clone_size: .; d_call: TRBD1; v_call: TRBV27; j_call: TRBJ2-7; cdr3_nt: TGTGCCAGCAGTTTATCGGGGACAGGAATCTACGAGCAGTACTTC; cdr3_aa: CASSLSGTGIYEQYF
clone_size: once; d_call: TRBD2; v_call: TRBV6-4; j_call: TRBJ2-2; cdr3_nt: TGTGCCAGCACCGCTACTAGCGATTCGAACACCGGGGAGCTGTTTTTT; cdr3_aa: CASTATSDSNTGELFF
clone_size: .; d_call: .; v_call: TRBV9; j_call: TRBJ2-5; cdr3_nt: TGTGCCAGCAGCGTAGGGAGGGGAGCCCTAGTAACCCAGTACTTC; cdr3_aa: CASSVGRGALVTQYF
clone_size: .; d_call: .; v_call: TRBV27; j_call: TRBJ2-7; cdr3_nt: TGTGCCAGCAGTCCGACAGGTCATGCCTACGAGCAGTACTTC; cdr3_aa: CASSPTGHAYEQYF
clone_size: .; d_call: .; v_call: TRBV13; j_call: TRBJ1-2; cdr3_nt: TGTGCCAGCAGCGGGACAACCATTCGAACTAACTATGGCTACACCTTC; cdr3_aa: CASSGTTIRTNYGYTF
clone_size: .; d_call: TRBD1; v_call: TRBV5-8; j_call: TRBJ1-6; cdr3_nt: TGTGCCAGCAGCTTGCCCGGGTACAGGGGAGAGAGTGCACCCCTCCACTTT; cdr3_aa: CASSLPGYRGESAPLHF
clone_size: .; d_call: TRBD2; v_call: TRBV4-3; j_call: TRBJ2-2; cdr3_nt: TGCGCCAGCAGCTTCGGGAGGTCTACCGGGGAGCTGTTTTTT; cdr3_aa: CASSFGRSTGELFF